This T cell receptor beta chain appears in the sequencing data of a study of cytotoxic CD8 clonotypes in ibrutinib-treated CLL. As for the study in general: Patients gave response samples after a median about 12 months of treatment, range 6 to 36.

The sequencing depth, 1 in 200,000 to 1 in 1 million T cells, was the target. Sequencing used immunoSEQ multiplex PCR; TCRdb keeps in-frame clones, though not all of them. This repertoire shows 150,000 or so clones, about 75% found once; its top ten account for roughly 4.7%. From cryopreserved PBMCs came approximately 1.9 micrograms of genomic DNA used for TCR beta libraries. This clone was detected a few times. The antigen remains undetermined. The study, taken as a whole, reports: On treatment, the uncommon public clonotypes contracted or remained stable.

Trimming shortened V by 1 base and J by 2 bases, and 9 bases separated the two germline ends. Germline values: CDR1 SGHTS, CDR2 YDEGEE. This CDR3 spans 14 amino acids. The sequencing here drew on PBMCs, taken after 24 months of ibrutinib treatment. This chain uses TRBV5-8 with TRBJ1-2; D unresolved. The receptor was isolated from a human donor with chronic lymphocytic leukemia. In nucleotides, the CDR3 is TGTGCCAGCAGCTTGCTGGGCCAGAACTATGGCTACACCTTC. Its translation is CASSLLGQNYGYTF.